The 7 T cell receptor beta chains given below trace back to one sample, sequenced in a study of CD4 T cells in relation to SARS-CoV-2 and coronaviruses (dated by TCRdb to the early 2020s). Libraries were built with the immunoSEQ multiplex PCR assay. The table was pulled from immuneACCESS by TCRdb, which kept in-frame rearrangements only. Such tables lose some clones; where checked, under half of the loss comes from unresolved V genes, and the rest has no known cause. This sample lists 20,000 to 25,000 clones; roughly 70% were detected once. The ten largest clones add up to approximately 16% of the sample. CD4+ T cells from unexposed donors were collected before the COVID-19 pandemic (2011-2018). After approximately 11 days of culture, CD4+ T cells were isolated with the EasySep CD4+ T cell isolation kit. Their cognate antigens are unknown. Material for sequencing was CD4+ T cells from PBMCs, cultured in vitro. The receptors were gathered from a human donor in good health.

The chain carries TRBV28 and TRBJ1-1, with a possible D match to TRBD1 (5 bases). Germline values: CDR1 MDHEN, CDR2 SYDVKM. CDR3 length: 13 residues. Trimming shortened V by 8 bases and J by 4 bases, and 14 bases separated the two germline ends. This chain's CDR3 is CASGGGRVTEAFF. Written as DNA, the CDR3 is TGTGCCAGCGGAGGCGGCAGGGTCACTGAAGCTTTCTTT.

This clone occurred a few times. The chain links TRBV6-6 to TRBJ1-4; D may be TRBD1 (5 bases). Trimming took 1 base from V and 5 from J, leaving 8 bases between them. The CDR3 runs 14 residues. Germline CDR1 is MNHNY and CDR2 is SVGAGI (reference sequence). The CDR3 bases are TGTGCCAGCAGTTACTTGGGGCTAAATGAAAAACTGTTTTTT. Its translation: CASSYLGLNEKLFF.

CDR3 in DNA: TGTGCCAGTAACCCCACCGACATCTCCTATAGCAATCAGCCCCAGCATTTT. Encoded protein: CASNPTDISYSNQPQHF. This rearrangement joins TRBV19 to TRBJ1-5; D is uncertain. The V gene lost 7 bases and the J gene lost 0 bases, with 19 bases spanning the gap. Germline CDR1 and CDR2: LNHDA and SQIVND (reference sequence). The CDR3 is 17 residues long. Filled out from reference TRBV19 and TRBJ1-5, the complete variable domain reads DGGITQSPKYLFRKEGQNVTLSCEQNLNHDAMYWYRQDPGQGLRLIYYSQIVNDFQKGDIAEGYSVSREKKESFPLTVTSAQKNPTAFYLCASNPTDISYSNQPQHFGDGTRLSIL.

The rearrangement uses TRBV19 and TRBJ1-5, with 7 bases matching TRBD1. Trimming cost V 4 bases and J 0 bases; bases outside gene matches: 6. This CDR3 contains 16 residues. Germline V gene data show CDR1 as LNHDA and CDR2 as SQIVND (reference sequence). In nucleotides, the CDR3 is TGTGCCAGTAGTACCGTCACAGGGGCTAGCAATCAGCCCCAGCATTTT. Its translation: CASSTVTGASNQPQHF.

CDR3 amino acids: CASSPPGGFRNEQYF. The DNA of the CDR3 is TGCGCCAGCAGTCCCCCCGGGGGGTTCAGGAACGAGCAGTACTTC. The rearrangement joins TRBV10-2 to TRBJ2-7; 7 bases align to TRBD2. After removal of 5 bases from V and 5 bases from J, the junction contained 12 bases not matched to a gene. Germline CDR1 reads WSHSY; CDR2 reads SAAADI. The CDR3 is 15 amino acids.

This clone was recorded once. The V call is TRBV24-1, the J call TRBJ2-1; D is undetermined. The CDR3 has 13 residues. Trimming removed 2 bases at V and 6 bases at J, with 7 bases between. Per germline, CDR1 KGHDR and CDR2 SFDVKD. DNA of the CDR3: TGTGCCACCAGTGATTCCCCAGCCAATGAGCAGTTCTTC. Translating gives CATSDSPANEQFF.

The chain combines TRBV5-6 with TRBJ1-1; 7 nucleotides line up with TRBD1. V was clipped by 0 bases and J by 4 bases; unmatched bases: 9. Looked up from germline, CDR1 is SGHDT and CDR2 is YYEEEE. The CDR3 spans 16 residues. The CDR3 nucleotides are TGTGCCAGCAGCTTGGGTTCGGCAGGGGGAGGCACTGAAGCTTTCTTT. Translated: CASSLGSAGGGTEAFF.